Shown below are 21 T cell receptor beta chains from a single sample sequenced in a study of blood T cell repertoires in COVID-19. The protocol was immunoSEQ multiplex PCR, while the TCRdb copy is restricted to in-frame clones and leaves out a portion. The sample contains about 180,000 clones, roughly 86% of which appear only once. The specimen sequenced was PBMCs or T cells enriched from blood (not recorded which). These receptors originate from a young woman who had recovered from COVID-19.

The genes are TRBV2 and TRBJ1-1; TRBD1 matches 8 bases. The CDR3 has 14 amino acids. The V gene's germline CDR1 is SNHLY and CDR2 FYNNEI. With 5 bases clipped from V and 0 bases from J, the junction kept 2 bases outside the gene matches. DNA for the CDR3: TGTGCCAGCAGTCGGACAGGGCTGAACACTGAAGCTTTCTTT. Translation: CASSRTGLNTEAFF.

This chain joins TRBV29-1 and TRBJ2-1, with TRBD2 as a possible D gene (5 bases). The V gene's germline CDR1 is SQVTM and CDR2 ANQGSEA. V was cut by 7 bases and J by 5 bases, with 15 bases left in between. The CDR3 covers 13 residues. The CDR3 protein is CSGDLGSHNEQFF. Here the CDR3 DNA reads TGCAGCGGTGACTTAGGGAGTCACAATGAGCAGTTCTTC.

The V call is TRBV11-2, the J call TRBJ1-1; D remains unclear. V gave up 0 bases and J gave up 6 bases, with 8 bases separating them. In germline, CDR1 is SGHAT, CDR2 FQNNGV. The CDR3 covers 13 residues. As DNA, the CDR3 is TGTGCCAGCAGCTTAGATCTGGCAGCTGAAGCTTTCTTT. Protein product: CASSLDLAAEAFF.

For the CDR3, the DNA is TGCGCCAGCAGAATGGGACAGGGTAGCTCTGGGGCCAACGTCCTGACTTTC. Translating gives CASRMGQGSSGANVLTF. The V and J genes are TRBV5-1 and TRBJ2-6, with 9 bases matching TRBD1. V lost 5 bases and J lost 0; bases outside the gene matches: 6. Per germline, CDR1 SGHRS and CDR2 YFSETQ. This CDR3 has 17 amino acids.

This chain joins TRBV5-4 and TRBJ2-5; D might be TRBD2 (6 bases). Germline CDR1 and CDR2: SGHNT and YYREEE (reference sequence). Trimming stripped 0 bases from V and 5 bases from J, with 14 bases between. The CDR3 extends over 15 amino acids. Here the CDR3 reads CASSLVGGVGETQYF. The CDR3 region has the DNA TGTGCCAGCAGCTTGGTAGGCGGGGTAGGGGAGACCCAGTACTTC.

The chain is built from TRBV4-1 and TRBJ2-7, with TRBD2 identical over 13 bases. Germline lookup yields CDR1 MGHRA and CDR2 YSYEKL. The CDR3 consists of 15 residues. V dropped 5 bases and J dropped 2; count of bases not matched to a gene: 3. The CDR3 loop reads CASSRGLAGTYEQYF. CDR3 DNA sequence: TGCGCCAGCAGCAGGGGACTAGCGGGGACCTACGAGCAGTACTTC.

V gene TRBV18 combines with J gene TRBJ2-2, with 7 bases matching TRBD2. V trimming: 1 base; J trimming: 3 bases; junction bases outside the gene matches: 2. The germline CDR1 and CDR2 sequences are KGHSH and LQKENI. There are 15 residues in the CDR3. CDR3: CASSPRLADTGELFF. For the CDR3, the DNA is TGTGCCAGCTCACCACGACTAGCCGACACCGGGGAGCTGTTTTTT.

This chain links TRBV14 with TRBJ2-1; D unresolved. The CDR3 runs 16 residues. Germline V gives CDR1 SGHDN, CDR2 FVKESK. V gave up 6 bases and J gave up 0 bases, with 15 bases separating them. Here the CDR3 reads CASSPFAESSYNEQFF. The CDR3 DNA is TGTGCCAGCAGTCCCTTCGCGGAGAGCTCCTACAATGAGCAGTTCTTC. Full variable domain (rest looked up from reference TRBV14 and TRBJ2-1): EAGVTQFPSHSVIEKGQTVTLRCDPISGHDNLYWYRRVMGKEIKFLLHFVKESKQDESGMPNNRFLAERTGGTYSTLKVQPAELEDSGVYFCASSPFAESSYNEQFFGPGTRLTVL.

This clone was seen a single time. The chain combines TRBV5-1 with TRBJ1-4, with TRBD1 identical over 7 bases. The V and J ends lost 0 bases and 7 bases, in that order; junction bases with no gene match: 3. The CDR3 is 14 residues long. Per germline, CDR1 SGHRS and CDR2 YFSETQ. CDR3 DNA sequence: TGCGCCAGCAGCTTGGGGACAGGAGCTGAAAAACTGTTTTTT. Translated, it gives CASSLGTGAEKLFF.

V gene TRBV5-1 combines with J gene TRBJ2-7; no reliable D call. The CDR3 contains 14 residues. V was trimmed by 4 bases and J by 2 bases, leaving 13 bases between them. Per the germline V gene, CDR1 is SGHRS and CDR2 is YFSETQ. The CDR3: CASSTPGLTYEQYF. In DNA form, the CDR3 reads TGCGCCAGCAGCACCCCAGGTTTAACCTACGAGCAGTACTTC.

In DNA form, the CDR3 reads TGTGCCAGCAGTAGTCAGCGGGAGTTTGAGTTCTTC. Protein product: CASSSQREFEFF. This rearrangement joins TRBV25-1 to TRBJ2-1; 8 bases match TRBD2. V gave up 5 bases and J gave up 14 bases; unmatched junction bases: 8. The CDR3 spans 12 residues. The V gene's germline CDR1 is MGHDK and CDR2 SYGVNS.

This clone occurred once. V and J are TRBV5-4 and TRBJ2-3; the match to TRBD2 covers 8 bases. This CDR3 contains 16 residues. The ends lost 4 bases at V and 6 bases at J; junction bases unmatched: 13. CDR1 and CDR2 from the germline V gene are SGHNT and YYREEE (reference sequence). CDR3 DNA: TGTGCCAGCAGCCCCGGTGGGGAGCGGGAGAGGGATACGCAGTATTTT. Translation gives CASSPGGERERDTQYF.

V is TRBV9 and J is TRBJ2-2, with D possibly being TRBD1 (6 bases). Trimming shortened V by 0 bases and J by 4 bases, and 13 bases separated the two germline ends. CDR3 size: 16 residues. CDR1 is SGDLS and CDR2 is YYNGEE in the germline V gene. The CDR3 nucleotides read TGTGCCAGCAGCGTAGGGGTCGGACAGACCACCGGGGAGCTGTTTTTT. Its translation: CASSVGVGQTTGELFF. The variable domain in full, completed from reference TRBV9 and TRBJ2-2, reads DSGVTQTPKHLITATGQRVTLRCSPRSGDLSVYWYQQSLDQGLQFLIQYYNGEERAKGNILERFSAQQFPDLHSELNLSSLELGDSALYFCASSVGVGQTTGELFFGEGSRLTVL.

This clone was detected only a few times. J is TRBJ1-2 and V is TRBV5-1; TRBD1 agrees at 7 bases. The junction had 5 bases not matched to a gene; V was cut back by 4 bases and J by 2 bases. CDR1 is SGHRS and CDR2 is YFSETQ in the germline V gene. CDR3 length: 14 amino acids. The CDR3 loop is CASSVQGPNYGYTF. The DNA of the CDR3 is TGCGCCAGCAGCGTACAGGGGCCCAACTATGGCTACACCTTC.

The chain combines TRBV29-1 with TRBJ1-1, with 7 bases identical to TRBD1. Trimming at V came to 7 bases and at J to 6 bases, leaving 8 bases not matched to a gene. The CDR3 extends over 12 amino acids. The germline V gene has CDR1 SQVTM and CDR2 ANQGSEA. This CDR3 reads CSATGARAEAFF. CDR3 bases: TGCAGCGCCACAGGGGCAAGGGCTGAAGCTTTCTTT.

On this clone itself: The same CDR3 can be traced to other DNA sequences in this sample. The chain links TRBV28 to TRBJ2-4; 7 nucleotides match TRBD1. After removal of 1 base from V and 1 base from J, the junction contained 1 base not matched to a gene. This CDR3 has 15 amino acids. In germline, CDR1 is MDHEN, CDR2 SYDVKM. This chain's CDR3 is CASSLSDRAKNIQYF. The DNA of the CDR3 is TGTGCCAGCAGTTTATCGGACAGGGCCAAAAACATTCAGTACTTC.

This chain connects TRBV4-1 to TRBJ1-1; D is uncertain. This CDR3 region has 14 residues. Germline CDR1 is MGHRA and CDR2 is YSYEKL. V was cut by 4 bases and J by 1 base, with 10 bases left in between. CDR3 region: CASSLRAGNTEAFF. Written as DNA, the CDR3 is TGCGCCAGCAGCCTGCGGGCTGGGAACACTGAAGCTTTCTTT.

The chain recombines TRBV9 with TRBJ1-1, with D unclear. Germline CDR1 SGDLS, CDR2 YYNGEE. The CDR3 consists of 13 residues. V was clipped by 4 bases and J by 3 bases, with 10 bases between them. The CDR3 DNA follows: TGTGCCAGCAGCCGACGAGAGGACACTGAAGCTTTCTTT. It yields the protein CASSRREDTEAFF. The complete variable domain, with remaining parts taken from reference TRBV9 and TRBJ1-1, reads DSGVTQTPKHLITATGQRVTLRCSPRSGDLSVYWYQQSLDQGLQFLIQYYNGEERAKGNILERFSAQQFPDLHSELNLSSLELGDSALYFCASSRREDTEAFFGQGTRLTVV.

V and J are TRBV18 and TRBJ2-7, with D perhaps TRBD2 (7 bases). CDR1 is KGHSH and CDR2 is LQKENI in the germline V gene. The CDR3 is 13 residues long. Trimming cost V 6 bases and J 7 bases, with 16 bases left between them. CDR3 region: CASSQPGGQEQYF. The CDR3 DNA reads TGTGCCAGCTCCCAACCGGGAGGACAGGAGCAGTACTTC.

The chain carries TRBV6-5 and TRBJ2-7; D may be TRBD1 (5 bases). This CDR3 comprises 16 residues. Germline V gene data show CDR1 as MNHEY and CDR2 as SVGAGI. V lost 4 bases, J lost 3 bases, and 19 bases lay in between. This CDR3 reads CASSFYSTGARYEQYF. The CDR3 DNA sequence: TGTGCCAGCAGTTTCTACTCAACAGGAGCCCGCTACGAGCAGTACTTC.

The chain employs TRBV28 and TRBJ2-1; TRBD2 matches at 15 bases. The J segment lost 9 bases and the V segment lost 7 bases, leaving 7 bases of the junction unmatched. The CDR3 totals 15 residues. Germline V gene data show CDR1 as MDHEN and CDR2 as SYDVKM. CDR3 amino acids: CASTTGTSGRIEQFF. The CDR3 DNA reads TGTGCCAGCACCACCGGGACTAGCGGGAGGATTGAGCAGTTCTTC.